The next 25 T cell receptor beta chains were all read from a single sample in a study of identical twins listed by TCRdb under 2016. The method behind the library was 5' RACE. The listed sequencing device is Illumina HiSeq 2000. Through fastp at Q25 and MiXCR, TCRdb rebuilt clones from the public reads, retaining in-frame beta chains. Rows matching on CDR3 protein sequence are summarized as one entry with the most common DNA and genes. The sample table holds approximately 590,000 distinct CDR3 sequences, of which more than 9% were seen once. Around 3% of the sample belongs to the ten largest clones. In addition, the sample was reused for a study of yellow fever vaccine responses in identical twins.

Material: PBMCs. These receptors all come from a young woman in good health.

V and J are TRBV7-2 and TRBJ2-1; 11 positions agree with TRBD2. V dropped 6 bases and J dropped 8; count of bases not matched to a gene: 9. Germline-derived CDR1 and CDR2 are SGHTA and FQGNSA. There are 15 residues in the CDR3. Written as DNA, the CDR3 is TGTGCCAGCAGGTATAGCGGGAGGGCCGTAGATGAGCAGTTCTTC. It translates to CASRYSGRAVDEQFF.

V is TRBV7-9 and J is TRBJ1-1; D unresolved. V lost 5 bases, J lost 4 bases, and 14 bases lay in between. This CDR3 has 14 amino acids. Germline V lookup: CDR1 SEHNR, CDR2 FQNEAQ (reference sequence). The CDR3: CASSATTVGTEAFF. CDR3 bases: TGTGCCAGCAGCGCTACTACAGTCGGCACTGAAGCTTTCTTT.

This clonotype has just a few counts. The chain has TRBV6-2 or TRBV6-3 and TRBJ1-2; TRBD1 might be the D (6 bases). The V and J ends lost 8 bases and 2 bases respectively, with 21 bases between them. The length of the CDR3 is 16 residues. The germline V gene has CDR1 MNHEY and CDR2 SVGEGT. CDR3 protein: CASGLTRTASNYGYTF. In DNA form, the CDR3 reads TGTGCCAGCGGACTCACCCGGACAGCTTCCAACTATGGCTACACCTTC.

There are a few counts of this clonotype. The gene calls are TRBV20-1 and TRBJ2-7, with 9 positions matching TRBD1. Trimming cost V 6 bases and J 1 base; bases outside gene matches: 7. The CDR3 length is 14 residues. Germline CDR1 and CDR2: DFQATT and SNEGSKA (reference sequence). DNA of the CDR3: TGCAGTGCCCTGGGGACAGGGCTGTCCTACGAGCAGTACTTC. Residues: CSALGTGLSYEQYF.

The chain has TRBV5-6 and TRBJ2-5, with TRBD2 matching 9 bases. J was trimmed by 2 bases and V by 0 bases; bases with no gene match: 5. The CDR3 is 16 residues long. In germline, CDR1 is SGHDT, CDR2 YYEEEE. The DNA of the CDR3 is TGTGCCAGCAGCTTGGCCTTAGCGGGGGTTCAAGAGACCCAGTACTTC. Its translation is CASSLALAGVQETQYF.

The chain carries TRBV20-1 and TRBJ2-2; 7 bases align to TRBD1. This CDR3 is 13 amino acids long. Germline CDR1 is DFQATT and CDR2 is SNEGSKA (reference sequence). V lost 6 bases to trimming and J lost 3 bases; unmatched junction nucleotides: 4. This CDR3 reads CSARTGHTGELFF. In DNA, the CDR3 is TGCAGTGCCCGGACAGGTCACACCGGGGAGCTGTTTTTT.

This clonotype was found many times. The CDR3 sequence is CASSQFRGALYNEQFF. The CDR3 DNA follows: TGTGCCAGCAGCCAATTCCGGGGCGCCCTCTACAATGAGCAGTTCTTC. The rearrangement joins TRBV3-1 to TRBJ2-1, with D perhaps assigned TRBD1 or TRBD2 (5 bases each). The CDR3 is 16 amino acids. The V end was cut by 2 bases, the J end by 3 bases, with 14 bases between. Germline CDR1 LGHDT, CDR2 YNNKEL (reference sequence).

This clonotype was detected many times. The rearrangement uses TRBV5-6 and TRBJ2-7, with D hard to call. V gave up 4 bases and J gave up 3 bases, with 11 bases separating them. CDR1 SGHDT and CDR2 YYEEEE come from the germline V gene. CDR3 size: 13 residues. In nucleotides, the CDR3 is TGTGCCAGCAGCCCCAGTAATCTCTACGAGCAGTACTTC. This sequence encodes CASSPSNLYEQYF.

This clonotype was observed a few times. The gene calls are TRBV20-1 and TRBJ2-3; 8 positions match TRBD2. Germline CDR1 and CDR2: DFQATT and SNEGSKA (reference sequence). This CDR3 comprises 13 residues. J gave up 0 bases and V 5 bases, and 1 base lay outside the gene matches. The CDR3 here is CSAWTSSTDTQYF. CDR3 sequence (DNA): TGCAGTGCTTGGACTAGCAGCACAGATACGCAGTATTTT.

This CDR3 is CASSRGGGSYNEQFF. CDR3 DNA: TGTGCCAGCAGCCGAGGGGGGGGCTCCTACAATGAGCAGTTCTTC. The chain is built from TRBV6-1 and TRBJ2-1, with D perhaps matching TRBD2 (7 bases). The CDR3 totals 15 residues. In germline, CDR1 is MNHNS, CDR2 SASEGT. Trimming removed 6 bases at V and 0 bases at J, with 12 bases between.

In its sample, this clonotype was seen a few times. The CDR3 DNA reads TGTGCCAGCAGCGGAAGACTAGGGGGCTACGAGCAGTACTTC. Translation gives CASSGRLGGYEQYF. The chain is built from TRBV7-9 and TRBJ2-7; D is tentatively TRBD1 or TRBD2 (6 bases each). Germline CDR1 and CDR2: SEHNR and FQNEAQ (reference sequence). The length of the CDR3 is 14 residues. The V end was cut by 5 bases, the J end by 3 bases, with 14 bases between.

The chain is built from TRBV6-6 and TRBJ2-1; a weak D match, TRBD1 (5 bases). Between the trimmed V and J ends, which lost 8 bases and 10 bases, there was a span of 12 bases. The CDR3 is made up of 11 amino acids. Germline CDR1 and CDR2: MNHNY and SVGAGI (reference sequence). The CDR3 DNA reads as TGTGCCAGCGATACAGGCCCCGAGCAGTTCTTC. Its translation is CASDTGPEQFF.

The chain carries TRBV7-2 and TRBJ2-1; 15 bases are a match to TRBD2. The CDR3 spans 17 residues. V shed 5 bases and J 7 bases; nucleotides not matched to a gene: 9. The germline gives CDR1 SGHTA, CDR2 FQGNSA. The CDR3 protein is CASSHNGLAGGRNEQFF. The DNA of the CDR3 is TGTGCCAGCAGCCATAACGGACTAGCGGGAGGGCGGAATGAGCAGTTCTTC. Full variable domain (rest looked up from reference TRBV7-2 and TRBJ2-1): GAGVSQSPSNKVTEKGKDVELRCDPISGHTALYWYRQSLGQGLEFLIYFQGNSAPDKSGLPSDRFSAERTGGSVSTLTIQRTQQEDSAVYLCASSHNGLAGGRNEQFFGPGTRLTVL.

This clonotype occurred a few times. The chain couples TRBV27 to TRBJ2-1; D is perhaps TRBD1 or TRBD2 (5 bases each). The germline V gene has CDR1 MNHEY and CDR2 SMNVEV (reference sequence). V lost 7 bases to trimming and J lost 3 bases, with 13 bases between them. The length of the CDR3 is 14 residues. CDR3 nucleotide sequence: TGTGCCAGCACCCGGGACGTCGGCTACAATGAGCAGTTCTTC. It translates to CASTRDVGYNEQFF.

This chain joins TRBV3-1 and TRBJ2-1; D call uncertain. The CDR3 covers 14 residues. The germline V gene has CDR1 LGHDT and CDR2 YNNKEL (reference sequence). V lost 4 bases and J lost 2, with 9 bases in between. Here the CDR3 reads CASSPELTYNEQFF. The CDR3 bases are TGTGCCAGCAGCCCGGAGCTTACCTACAATGAGCAGTTCTTC.

CDR3 residues: CSARVLGDSPLHF. CDR3 bases: TGCAGTGCTAGGGTCCTTGGGGATTCACCCCTCCACTTT. The rearrangement uses TRBV20-1 and TRBJ1-6; no definite D call. Trimming left V 3 bases short and J 8 bases short, with 11 bases between. The CDR3 runs to 13 residues. Germline V lookup: CDR1 DFQATT, CDR2 SNEGSKA (reference sequence).

This clonotype has only a few counts. This chain connects TRBV20-1 to TRBJ2-1, with a possible D match to TRBD2 (6 bases). The V gene lost 3 bases and the J gene lost 7 bases, with 25 bases spanning the gap. The CDR3 consists of 17 residues. Germline loops: CDR1 DFQATT, CDR2 SNEGSKA (reference sequence). CDR3 coding DNA: TGCAGTGCTAGTGACAGAGCAAGCGGGTTCATGGGGAATGAGCAGTTCTTC. This sequence encodes CSASDRASGFMGNEQFF.

This clonotype was counted between two and nine times. This chain connects TRBV29-1 to TRBJ2-7, with D possibly matching TRBD2 (5 bases). The CDR3 loop spans 12 amino acids. V dropped 4 bases and J dropped 6 bases, with 13 bases sitting between them. Germline V gene sequence: CDR1 SQVTM, CDR2 ANQGSEA. This CDR3 is CSVATLALEQYF. The CDR3 bases are TGCAGCGTTGCTACGCTAGCCCTCGAGCAGTACTTC.

This chain uses TRBV5-4 with TRBJ2-1; 12 nucleotides line up with TRBD2. The V and J ends lost 1 base and 3 bases, in that order; junction bases with no gene match: 5. Germline CDR1 is SGHNT and CDR2 is YYREEE (reference sequence). The CDR3 runs 17 residues. CDR3 in amino acids: CASSLKSSGGGYNEQFF. In DNA form, the CDR3 reads TGTGCCAGCAGCTTGAAGTCTAGCGGGGGGGGCTACAATGAGCAGTTCTTC.

This rearrangement joins TRBV9 to TRBJ2-7; TRBD2 might be the D (5 bases). Germline V gene sequence: CDR1 SGDLS, CDR2 YYNGEE. V shed 3 bases and J shed 2 bases, with 9 bases lying between them. The CDR3 spans 13 residues. The CDR3 protein is CASSATGTYEQYF. The CDR3 nucleotides read TGTGCCAGCAGCGCGACGGGGACCTACGAGCAGTACTTC.

This clonotype was observed a few times. The V and J genes are TRBV20-1 and TRBJ2-7; TRBD2 agrees at 12 bases. CDR3 length equals 13 residues. J was trimmed by 3 bases and V by 6 bases; bases with no gene match: 3. Germline V gives CDR1 DFQATT, CDR2 SNEGSKA (reference sequence). CDR3 in DNA: TGCAGTGCCCCACTAGCGGGGGGCTACGAGCAGTACTTC. This gives the protein CSAPLAGGYEQYF.

This CDR3 reads CASSELADQETQYF. The CDR3, as DNA: TGTGCCAGCAGTGAACTAGCGGACCAAGAGACCCAGTACTTC. This sequence joins TRBV2 and TRBJ2-5; 7 positions agree with TRBD2. Germline V gene sequence: CDR1 SNHLY, CDR2 FYNNEI. This CDR3 contains 14 residues. V shed 2 bases, J shed 0 bases, and the junction held 0 bases outside the gene matches.

This clonotype was seen more than once but under ten times. The CDR3 DNA follows: TGTGCCACCTTAGGGGGGGCTGGCTACACCTTC. Translation gives CATLGGAGYTF. The chain uses TRBV6-5 and TRBJ1-2; maybe TRBD1 (6 bases). CDR1 and CDR2 (germline): MNHEY, SVGAGI. CDR3 length: 11 amino acids. V shed 10 bases and J shed 7 bases, with 13 bases lying between them.

V gene TRBV27 combines with J gene TRBJ2-4; 15 bases fit TRBD2. Germline-derived CDR1 and CDR2 are MNHEY and SMNVEV (reference sequence). Trimming removed 5 bases from V and 7 bases from J; junction bases left unmatched: 6. The CDR3 is 16 amino acids. CDR3 residues: CASSRTSGGAGNIQYF. The CDR3 nucleotides read TGTGCCAGCAGTCGGACTAGCGGGGGGGCCGGGAACATTCAGTACTTC.

This clonotype has a count of ten or more. J is TRBJ2-4 and V is TRBV24-1, with TRBD1 matching 8 bases. The CDR3 loop spans 17 amino acids. Germline CDR1 reads KGHDR; CDR2 reads SFDVKD. V trimming: 2 bases; J trimming: 1 base; junction bases outside the gene matches: 6. The CDR3 protein is CATSDSRQGKAKNIQYF. CDR3 sequence (DNA): TGTGCCACCAGTGATTCGAGACAGGGGAAGGCCAAAAACATTCAGTACTTC.